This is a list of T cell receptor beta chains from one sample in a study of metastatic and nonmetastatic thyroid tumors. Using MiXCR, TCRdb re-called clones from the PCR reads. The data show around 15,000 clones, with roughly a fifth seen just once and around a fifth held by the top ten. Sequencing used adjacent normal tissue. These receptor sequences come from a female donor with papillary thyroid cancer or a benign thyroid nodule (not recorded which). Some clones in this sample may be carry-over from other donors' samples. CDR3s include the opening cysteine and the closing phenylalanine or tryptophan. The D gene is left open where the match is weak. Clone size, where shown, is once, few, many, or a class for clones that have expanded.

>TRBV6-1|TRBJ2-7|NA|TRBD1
CASSEGQGNEQYF
TGTGCCAGCAGTGAGGGACAGGGTAACGAGCAGTACTTC
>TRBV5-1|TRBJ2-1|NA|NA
CASSLSGKWEQFF
TGCGCCAGCAGCTTGTCGGGTAAATGGGAGCAGTTCTTC
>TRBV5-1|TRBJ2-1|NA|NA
CASSLRALETYNEQFF
TGCGCCAGCAGCCTGAGGGCCCTAGAAACCTACAATGAGCAGTTCTTC
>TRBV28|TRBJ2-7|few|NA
CASTRDGHSYEQYF
TGTGCCAGCACTCGGGACGGTCACTCCTACGAGCAGTACTTC
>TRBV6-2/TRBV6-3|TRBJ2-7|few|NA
CASNQAARRYYEQYF
TGTGCCAGCAATCAAGCCGCAAGACGGTACTACGAGCAGTACTTC
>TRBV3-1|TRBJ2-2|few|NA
CASSQGFGWVGELFF
TGTGCCAGCAGCCAAGGGTTTGGCTGGGTCGGGGAGCTGTTTTTT
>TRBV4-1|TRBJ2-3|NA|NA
CASSRLQLDTQYF
TGCGCCAGCAGCCGTTTACAGTTGGATACGCAGTATTTT
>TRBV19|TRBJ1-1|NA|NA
CASSNALRETEAFF
TGTGCCAGTAGTAATGCGCTCAGGGAGACTGAAGCTTTCTTT
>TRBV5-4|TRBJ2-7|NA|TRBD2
CASSLGIGLAGTYEQYF
TGTGCCAGCAGCTTGGGTATCGGACTAGCGGGTACCTACGAGCAGTACTTC
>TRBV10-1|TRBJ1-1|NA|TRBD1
CASSGGDSLNTEAFF
TGCGCCAGCAGCGGTGGGGACAGTTTGAACACTGAAGCTTTCTTT
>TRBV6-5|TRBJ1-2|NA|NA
CASGYTSQGGVDGYTF
TGTGCCAGCGGTTACACCTCACAGGGAGGGGTGGATGGCTACACCTTC
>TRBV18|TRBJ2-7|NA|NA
CASSPVSVREQYF
TGTGCCAGCTCACCAGTCTCCGTTAGGGAGCAGTACTTC
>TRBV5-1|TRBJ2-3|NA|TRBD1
CASSTGVVSTDTQYF
TGCGCCAGCTCTACAGGGGTCGTGAGTACAGATACGCAGTATTTT
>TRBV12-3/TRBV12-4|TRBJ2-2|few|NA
CASSWREGHSTGELFF
TGTGCCAGCTCCTGGCGAGAGGGCCATAGCACCGGGGAGCTGTTTTTT
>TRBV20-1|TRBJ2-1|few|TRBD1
CSASQGGEGNEQFF
TGCAGTGCCTCCCAAGGGGGCGAAGGGAATGAGCAGTTCTTC
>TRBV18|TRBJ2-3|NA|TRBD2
CASSPLLSGSTDTQYF
TGTGCCAGCTCACCTCTCCTTAGCGGGAGCACAGATACGCAGTATTTT
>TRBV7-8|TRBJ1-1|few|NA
CASSARGRLRAEAFF
TGTGCCAGCAGCGCTCGGGGACGTCTGAGGGCTGAAGCTTTCTTT
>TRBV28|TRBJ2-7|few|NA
CASQGEGLIEQYF
TGTGCCAGCCAGGGGGAGGGCCTGATCGAGCAGTACTTC
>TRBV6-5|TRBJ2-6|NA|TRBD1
CASSPGQEESHRVNVLTF
TGTGCCAGCAGCCCGGGACAGGAGGAATCACATCGGGTCAACGTCCTGACTTTC
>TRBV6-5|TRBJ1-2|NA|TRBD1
CASSYAEDRGLGYTF
TGTGCCAGCAGTTACGCCGAGGACAGGGGGCTGGGCTACACCTTC
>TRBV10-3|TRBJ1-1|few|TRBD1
CAINDRAGTEAFF
TGTGCTATCAATGACAGGGCGGGGACTGAAGCTTTCTTT
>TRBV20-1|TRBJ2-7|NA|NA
CSAGRGVYEQYF
TGCAGTGCAGGGAGGGGGGTCTACGAGCAGTACTTC
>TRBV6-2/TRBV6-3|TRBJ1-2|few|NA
CASSYRFGGYTF
TGTGCCAGCAGTTACCGCTTTGGCGGCTACACCTTC
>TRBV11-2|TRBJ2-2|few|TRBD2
CASSHTTSSGSGELFF
TGTGCCAGCAGCCACACGACTAGCTCGGGTTCCGGGGAGCTGTTTTTT
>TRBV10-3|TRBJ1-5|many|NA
CAIGTGDSNQPQHF
TGTGCCATCGGAACAGGCGATAGCAATCAGCCCCAGCATTTT
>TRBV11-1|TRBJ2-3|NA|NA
CASSTQIFGKDTQYF
TGTGCCAGCAGCACACAAATTTTTGGAAAAGATACGCAGTATTTT
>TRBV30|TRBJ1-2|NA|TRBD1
CAWSGDRGLNYGYTF
TGTGCCTGGAGTGGGGACAGGGGGCTTAACTATGGCTACACCTTC
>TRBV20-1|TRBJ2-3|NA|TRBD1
CSAGQGPFSDTQYF
TGCAGTGCGGGACAGGGGCCATTTTCAGATACGCAGTATTTT
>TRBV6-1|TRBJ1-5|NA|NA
CASSSGEGQPQHF
TGTGCCAGCAGTTCCGGTGAGGGTCAGCCCCAGCATTTT
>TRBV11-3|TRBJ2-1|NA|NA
CASSLWNYNEQFF
TGTGCCAGCAGCTTATGGAACTACAATGAGCAGTTCTTC
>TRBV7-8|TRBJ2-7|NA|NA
CASSLGWADYYEQYF
TGTGCCAGCAGCTTAGGATGGGCGGATTACTACGAGCAGTACTTC
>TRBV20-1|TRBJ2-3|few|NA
CSAVFGSGWETDTQYF
TGCAGTGCCGTCTTTGGGAGCGGGTGGGAGACAGATACGCAGTATTTT
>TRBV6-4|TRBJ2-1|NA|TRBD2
CASRDVLAGGPSSYNEQFF
TGTGCCAGCAGAGACGTACTAGCGGGAGGGCCGAGCTCCTACAATGAGCAGTTCTTC
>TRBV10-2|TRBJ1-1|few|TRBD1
CASSWTGTKGEAFF
TGCGCCAGCTCTTGGACAGGAACGAAGGGGGAAGCTTTCTTT
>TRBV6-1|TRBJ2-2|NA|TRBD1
CASSSPGTGGTGELFF
TGTGCCAGCAGTTCCCCCGGGACAGGGGGCACCGGGGAGCTGTTTTTT
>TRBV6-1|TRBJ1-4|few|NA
CASMGGGFNEKLFF
TGTGCCAGCATGGGAGGGGGATTTAATGAAAAACTGTTTTTT
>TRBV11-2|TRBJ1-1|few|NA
CASSLMMEREAFF
TGTGCCAGCAGCTTAATGATGGAGCGGGAAGCTTTCTTT
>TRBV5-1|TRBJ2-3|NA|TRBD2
CASSRLTSASTDTQYF
TGCGCCAGCAGCCGCCTGACTAGCGCCAGCACAGATACGCAGTATTTT
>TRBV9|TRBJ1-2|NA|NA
CASSSAAGSYGYTF
TGTGCCAGCAGCTCAGCAGCGGGTTCCTATGGCTACACCTTC
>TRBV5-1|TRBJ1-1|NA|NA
CASNLDSLPEAFF
TGCGCCAGCAACTTGGATTCCTTACCTGAAGCTTTCTTT
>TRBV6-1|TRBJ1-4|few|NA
CASNAGGTNEKLFF
TGTGCCAGCAACGCGGGGGGAACTAATGAAAAACTGTTTTTT
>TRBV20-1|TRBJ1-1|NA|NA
CSARDRWTEAFF
TGCAGTGCTAGAGATCGCTGGACTGAAGCTTTCTTT
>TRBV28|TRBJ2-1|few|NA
CASTPKGYGTYNEQFF
TGTGCCAGCACCCCCAAGGGGTACGGGACTTACAATGAGCAGTTCTTC
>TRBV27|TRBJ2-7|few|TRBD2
CASSLSSGGRAHEQYF
TGTGCCAGCAGTTTATCATCTGGCGGGAGGGCCCACGAGCAGTACTTC
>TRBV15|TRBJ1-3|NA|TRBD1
CATSRNRTGGTPFSGNTIYF
TGTGCCACCAGCAGAAACCGGACAGGGGGCACACCCTTCTCTGGAAACACCATATATTTT
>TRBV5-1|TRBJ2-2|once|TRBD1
CASSWAGQGGGELFF
TGCGCCAGCAGCTGGGCTGGACAGGGAGGAGGGGAGCTGTTTTTT
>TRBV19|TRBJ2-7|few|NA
CASRPQAPPFEQYF
TGTGCCAGTAGGCCGCAGGCCCCTCCTTTCGAGCAGTACTTC
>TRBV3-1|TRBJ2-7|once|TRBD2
CASSQGVVGLAGGLSYEQYF
TGTGCCAGCAGCCAAGGGGTAGTGGGGTTAGCGGGAGGCCTCTCCTACGAGCAGTACTTC
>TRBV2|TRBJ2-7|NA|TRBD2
CASMPTSGDYEQYF
TGTGCCAGCATGCCGACTAGCGGTGACTACGAGCAGTACTTC
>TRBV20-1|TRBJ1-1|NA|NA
CSASGPGARTEAFF
TGCAGTGCTAGCGGGCCGGGGGCGAGGACTGAAGCTTTCTTT